The rows below give T cell receptor beta chains drawn from one sample of a study of identical twins. TCRdb redid the calling of the 5' RACE reads with MiXCR, one entry per CDR3 protein. Here the sample spans about 490,000 distinct CDR3 sequences, over 12% being singletons. The sample was also reused in another study, on yellow fever vaccine responses in identical twins.

Input material: CD4+ T cells sorted from blood. These receptors all come from a woman between 18 and 29 years old in good health. Each CDR3 is given with its conserved first and last residue. A D gene is named only where the DNA matches it firmly. Clone size, where shown, is once, few, many, or a class for clones that have expanded.

D gene: TRBD1
clone size: NA
J gene: TRBJ1-6
CDR3 length: 15
V gene: TRBV2
CDR3 DNA: TGTGCCAGCAGCTTGGGGGGACAGGGAAATTCACCCCTCCACTTT
CDR3 protein: CASSLGGQGNSPLHF

D gene: TRBD1
clone size: many
J gene: TRBJ2-1
CDR3 length: 15
V gene: TRBV9
CDR3 DNA: TGTGCCAGCAGCGTAGGATGGGCAGGGGGTAATGAGCAGTTCTTC
CDR3 protein: CASSVGWAGGNEQFF

D gene: TRBD1
clone size: NA
J gene: TRBJ1-2
CDR3 length: 15
V gene: TRBV27
CDR3 DNA: TGTGCCAGCAGTTTTTTTAGGGGGCTGGGCTATGGCTACACCTTC
CDR3 protein: CASSFFRGLGYGYTF

D gene: TRBD2
clone size: NA
J gene: TRBJ2-2
CDR3 length: 20
V gene: TRBV24-1
CDR3 DNA: TGTGCCACCAGGGACCCACCCGGGACTAGCGGGAGGGCCCGAACCGGGGAGCTGTTTTTT
CDR3 protein: CATRDPPGTSGRARTGELFF

D gene: NA
clone size: NA
J gene: TRBJ2-5
CDR3 length: 14
V gene: TRBV5-1
CDR3 DNA: TGCGCCAGCAGCGAGCCCCCTCCCCAAGAGACCCAGTACTTC
CDR3 protein: CASSEPPPQETQYF

D gene: NA
clone size: few
J gene: TRBJ2-3
CDR3 length: 17
V gene: TRBV7-9
CDR3 DNA: TGTGCCAGCAGCCCCTTCCGACAGGACCGGGGCACAGATACGCAGTATTTT
CDR3 protein: CASSPFRQDRGTDTQYF

D gene: TRBD2
clone size: few
J gene: TRBJ2-1
CDR3 length: 15
V gene: TRBV14
CDR3 DNA: TGTGCCAGCAGCCATCGGACTAGCGGAACCAATGAGCAGTTCTTC
CDR3 protein: CASSHRTSGTNEQFF

D gene: TRBD1
clone size: NA
J gene: TRBJ2-1
CDR3 length: 14
V gene: TRBV2
CDR3 DNA: TGTGCCAGCACAACCCGGGACAGCTACAATGAGCAGTTCTTC
CDR3 protein: CASTTRDSYNEQFF

D gene: TRBD2
clone size: few
J gene: TRBJ2-1
CDR3 length: 17
V gene: TRBV11-2
CDR3 DNA: TGTGCCAGCAGCTTCGTAGGGACTAGTCTGGGGATGAGTGAGCAGTTCTTC
CDR3 protein: CASSFVGTSLGMSEQFF

D gene: NA
clone size: NA
J gene: TRBJ2-7
CDR3 length: 14
V gene: TRBV27
CDR3 DNA: TGTGCCAGCAAATGGGACGGCAGGGGCGTCGAGCAGTACTTC
CDR3 protein: CASKWDGRGVEQYF

D gene: NA
clone size: many
J gene: TRBJ2-2
CDR3 length: 16
V gene: TRBV5-1
CDR3 DNA: TGCGCCAGCAGCTTGTCTGGGGATCCGAACACCGGGGAGCTGTTTTTT
CDR3 protein: CASSLSGDPNTGELFF

D gene: NA
clone size: once
J gene: TRBJ2-5
CDR3 length: 17
V gene: TRBV20-1
CDR3 DNA: TGCAGTGCTAGAGATGCGGGTCGGCGGGTCTCCGAGGAGACCCAGTACTTC
CDR3 protein: CSARDAGRRVSEETQYF

D gene: TRBD1
clone size: few
J gene: TRBJ2-7
CDR3 length: 15
V gene: TRBV2
CDR3 DNA: TGTGCCAGCAGTGAAAATAGGGGGCCCACCTACGAGCAGTACTTC
CDR3 protein: CASSENRGPTYEQYF

D gene: NA
clone size: NA
J gene: TRBJ2-1
CDR3 length: 17
V gene: TRBV5-1
CDR3 DNA: TGCGCCAGCAGCTTGGTTCCTAACAGGGACGTATACAATGAGCAGTTCTTC
CDR3 protein: CASSLVPNRDVYNEQFF

D gene: NA
clone size: few
J gene: TRBJ1-1
CDR3 length: 13
V gene: TRBV15
CDR3 DNA: TGTGCCACCCGCCCGACAGGGAACACTGAAGCTTTCTTT
CDR3 protein: CATRPTGNTEAFF

D gene: NA
clone size: NA
J gene: TRBJ2-7
CDR3 length: 13
V gene: TRBV20-1
CDR3 DNA: TGCAGTGCGAGCCGGCCCCCCTCCTACGAGCAGTACTTC
CDR3 protein: CSASRPPSYEQYF

D gene: NA
clone size: NA
J gene: TRBJ1-2
CDR3 length: 14
V gene: TRBV29-1
CDR3 DNA: TGCAGCGTCGACAAAGTTGGGGGCAACTATGGCTACACCTTC
CDR3 protein: CSVDKVGGNYGYTF

D gene: NA
clone size: NA
J gene: TRBJ2-1
CDR3 length: 15
V gene: TRBV5-1
CDR3 DNA: TGCGCCAGCAGCCGGGAAGTAACAGGCCCCCATGTGCAGTTCTTC
CDR3 protein: CASSREVTGPHVQFF

D gene: NA
clone size: NA
J gene: TRBJ1-6
CDR3 length: 17
V gene: TRBV4-1
CDR3 DNA: TGCGCCAGCAGAGGGGACGGCCGAAATACCTATAATTCACCCCTCCACTTT
CDR3 protein: CASRGDGRNTYNSPLHF

D gene: NA
clone size: NA
J gene: TRBJ2-5
CDR3 length: 16
V gene: TRBV12-3/TRBV12-4
CDR3 DNA: TGTGCCAGCAGTTTCGGTTCCCGGACTCAACAAGAGACCCAGTACTTC
CDR3 protein: CASSFGSRTQQETQYF

D gene: TRBD1
clone size: NA
J gene: TRBJ2-5
CDR3 length: 18
V gene: TRBV5-1
CDR3 DNA: TGCGCCAGCAACCACGGGGACAGGGCCCGGCCTATCCACGAGACCCAGTACTTC
CDR3 protein: CASNHGDRARPIHETQYF

D gene: TRBD1
clone size: many
J gene: TRBJ1-2
CDR3 length: 13
V gene: TRBV11-2
CDR3 DNA: TGTGCCAGCAGCCGAACAGGGGCCTATGGCTACACCTTC
CDR3 protein: CASSRTGAYGYTF

D gene: TRBD2
clone size: many
J gene: TRBJ2-2
CDR3 length: 15
V gene: TRBV6-2/TRBV6-3
CDR3 DNA: TGTGCCAGCAGAGGACTAGTTAGTCGCACCGGGGAGCTGTTTTTT
CDR3 protein: CASRGLVSRTGELFF

D gene: NA
clone size: few
J gene: TRBJ2-1
CDR3 length: 17
V gene: TRBV4-2
CDR3 DNA: TGTGCCAGCAGCCAAGATCCCACGGGCCCGAGGGGGGATGAGCAGTTCTTC
CDR3 protein: CASSQDPTGPRGDEQFF

D gene: TRBD2
clone size: few
J gene: TRBJ2-7
CDR3 length: 19
V gene: TRBV7-8
CDR3 DNA: TGTGCCAGCAGCTTAGCTGGGACTAGCGGGAGGAAACGGTCCTACGAGCAGTACTTC
CDR3 protein: CASSLAGTSGRKRSYEQYF

D gene: TRBD1
clone size: many
J gene: TRBJ2-7
CDR3 length: 16
V gene: TRBV29-1
CDR3 DNA: TGCAGCGTTGGGCCTCCGATAGGACAGGGGACCAGCGAGCAGTACTTC
CDR3 protein: CSVGPPIGQGTSEQYF

D gene: TRBD1
clone size: few
J gene: TRBJ1-1
CDR3 length: 12
V gene: TRBV10-3
CDR3 DNA: TGTGCCATAGGACAGGGGAGGGCTGAAGCTTTCTTT
CDR3 protein: CAIGQGRAEAFF

D gene: TRBD2
clone size: NA
J gene: TRBJ2-3
CDR3 length: 15
V gene: TRBV7-9
CDR3 DNA: TGTGCCAGCAGTCGAAGCGGGGGTAAGGCAGATACGCAGTATTTT
CDR3 protein: CASSRSGGKADTQYF

D gene: NA
clone size: NA
J gene: TRBJ2-7
CDR3 length: 15
V gene: TRBV4-1
CDR3 DNA: TGCGCCAGCAGACGGGCCCCGATAATAACCTACGAGCAGTACTTC
CDR3 protein: CASRRAPIITYEQYF

D gene: TRBD1
clone size: few
J gene: TRBJ2-7
CDR3 length: 14
V gene: TRBV12-3/TRBV12-4
CDR3 DNA: TGTGCCAGCAGTAAGCCGGGACAGGGGTACGAGCAGTACTTC
CDR3 protein: CASSKPGQGYEQYF

D gene: NA
clone size: NA
J gene: TRBJ2-2
CDR3 length: 16
V gene: TRBV12-3/TRBV12-4
CDR3 DNA: TGTGCCAGCAGTCCCGGCGCGAGCGGATTAGCCGGGGAGCTGTTTTTT
CDR3 protein: CASSPGASGLAGELFF

D gene: NA
clone size: few
J gene: TRBJ2-1
CDR3 length: 18
V gene: TRBV20-1
CDR3 DNA: TGCAGTGCTCCCCAGGGGGGGGTGGCCCCGAGCTCCTACAATGAGCAGTTCTTC
CDR3 protein: CSAPQGGVAPSSYNEQFF

D gene: TRBD2
clone size: once
J gene: TRBJ2-1
CDR3 length: 18
V gene: TRBV3-1
CDR3 DNA: TGTGCCAGCAGCCAAGAAGGACTAGCGGGAGGCTCCTACAATGAGCAGTTCTTC
CDR3 protein: CASSQEGLAGGSYNEQFF

D gene: TRBD1
clone size: few
J gene: TRBJ2-2
CDR3 length: 17
V gene: TRBV5-1
CDR3 DNA: TGCGCCAGCAGCCCGGGACAGGGCAAGAGAAAAAGCGGGGAGCTGTTTTTT
CDR3 protein: CASSPGQGKRKSGELFF

D gene: NA
clone size: NA
J gene: TRBJ2-1
CDR3 length: 15
V gene: TRBV7-8
CDR3 DNA: TGTGCCAGCAGCTTAGGCAGCGGCCCGAACAATGAGCAGTTCTTC
CDR3 protein: CASSLGSGPNNEQFF

D gene: TRBD2
clone size: few
J gene: TRBJ2-4
CDR3 length: 15
V gene: TRBV20-1
CDR3 DNA: TGCAGTGCTAGCCCCTTGTTGGGGGGGGGAAACATTCAGTACTTC
CDR3 protein: CSASPLLGGGNIQYF

D gene: NA
clone size: few
J gene: TRBJ2-2
CDR3 length: 14
V gene: TRBV6-2/TRBV6-3
CDR3 DNA: TGTGCCAGCAGAGAGGGACCGAACACCGGGGAGCTGTTTTTT
CDR3 protein: CASREGPNTGELFF

D gene: NA
clone size: few
J gene: TRBJ2-7
CDR3 length: 14
V gene: TRBV6-5
CDR3 DNA: TGTGCCAGCAGTTACGGCGGAGCCTTTTACGAGCAGTACTTC
CDR3 protein: CASSYGGAFYEQYF

D gene: TRBD2
clone size: few
J gene: TRBJ2-2
CDR3 length: 14
V gene: TRBV10-3
CDR3 DNA: TGTGCCATCAAGACTAGCGGGAGTGCCGGGGAGCTGTTTTTT
CDR3 protein: CAIKTSGSAGELFF

D gene: NA
clone size: NA
J gene: TRBJ1-6
CDR3 length: 13
V gene: TRBV27
CDR3 DNA: TGTGCCAGCAGTTTCAGGGATAATTCACCCCTCCACTTT
CDR3 protein: CASSFRDNSPLHF

D gene: NA
clone size: few
J gene: TRBJ1-1
CDR3 length: 14
V gene: TRBV7-2
CDR3 DNA: TGTGCCAGCAGCTTAGTGGAGGGGAACACTGAAGCTTTCTTT
CDR3 protein: CASSLVEGNTEAFF

D gene: TRBD2
clone size: NA
J gene: TRBJ2-3
CDR3 length: 15
V gene: TRBV20-1
CDR3 DNA: TGCAGTGCTCGCCATGGGACTAGCGGCACAGATACGCAGTATTTT
CDR3 protein: CSARHGTSGTDTQYF

D gene: NA
clone size: few
J gene: TRBJ2-3
CDR3 length: 15
V gene: TRBV12-3/TRBV12-4
CDR3 DNA: TGTGCCAGCAGTTTCCGCCGGGGAGACACAGATACGCAGTATTTT
CDR3 protein: CASSFRRGDTDTQYF

D gene: TRBD1
clone size: NA
J gene: TRBJ1-1
CDR3 length: 15
V gene: TRBV28
CDR3 DNA: TGTGCCAGCAGACCCCCGGCAGGGGGACTCTTTGAAGCTTTCTTT
CDR3 protein: CASRPPAGGLFEAFF

D gene: NA
clone size: NA
J gene: TRBJ2-1
CDR3 length: 15
V gene: TRBV7-9
CDR3 DNA: TGTGCCAGCAGCTTACGGGACTTGGGAGGTAATGAGCAGTTCTTC
CDR3 protein: CASSLRDLGGNEQFF

D gene: TRBD1
clone size: few
J gene: TRBJ1-2
CDR3 length: 15
V gene: TRBV10-3
CDR3 DNA: TGTGCCATCAGTTCCGGGACAGGGTTAGGATATGGCTACACCTTC
CDR3 protein: CAISSGTGLGYGYTF

D gene: NA
clone size: NA
J gene: TRBJ1-1
CDR3 length: 13
V gene: TRBV10-3
CDR3 DNA: TGTGCCATCAGTGACGGCAGGAACACTGAAGCTTTCTTT
CDR3 protein: CAISDGRNTEAFF

D gene: NA
clone size: NA
J gene: TRBJ1-1
CDR3 length: 13
V gene: TRBV2
CDR3 DNA: TGTGCCAGCAAGGGTCGGGGAGATACTGAAGCTTTCTTT
CDR3 protein: CASKGRGDTEAFF

D gene: TRBD1
clone size: few
J gene: TRBJ1-4
CDR3 length: 15
V gene: TRBV2
CDR3 DNA: TGTGCCAGCAAGGGACAGGGGCTAATTGGGGAAAAACTGTTTTTT
CDR3 protein: CASKGQGLIGEKLFF

D gene: NA
clone size: many
J gene: TRBJ2-3
CDR3 length: 13
V gene: TRBV20-1
CDR3 DNA: TGCAGTGCTAGTCCCAGAGCCACAGATACGCAGTATTTT
CDR3 protein: CSASPRATDTQYF

D gene: NA
clone size: few
J gene: TRBJ2-2
CDR3 length: 18
V gene: TRBV5-1
CDR3 DNA: TGCGCCAGCAGCTTGGCCGTCTTGGGGGCTAAGGGCACCGGGGAGCTGTTTTTT
CDR3 protein: CASSLAVLGAKGTGELFF

D gene: TRBD2
clone size: many
J gene: TRBJ2-1
CDR3 length: 15
V gene: TRBV5-1
CDR3 DNA: TGCGCCAGCAGAAAGGGACTAGCGGGAGACAATGAGCAGTTCTTC
CDR3 protein: CASRKGLAGDNEQFF

D gene: TRBD1
clone size: many
J gene: TRBJ1-2
CDR3 length: 15
V gene: TRBV12-3/TRBV12-4
CDR3 DNA: TGTGCCAGCAGTCCCGGGACAGAAGCTAACTATGGCTACACCTTC
CDR3 protein: CASSPGTEANYGYTF

D gene: NA
clone size: few
J gene: TRBJ1-2
CDR3 length: 17
V gene: TRBV4-2
CDR3 DNA: TGTGCCAGCAGCCAAGATTTTTGGGGGAATTCTAACTATGGCTACACCTTC
CDR3 protein: CASSQDFWGNSNYGYTF

D gene: NA
clone size: NA
J gene: TRBJ2-1
CDR3 length: 21
V gene: TRBV6-2/TRBV6-3
CDR3 DNA: TGTGCCAGCAGTAGGGGGTCTGGACTGGGGGACCCGCTCCGCTCCTACAATGAGCAGTTCTTC
CDR3 protein: CASSRGSGLGDPLRSYNEQFF

D gene: NA
clone size: few
J gene: TRBJ2-2
CDR3 length: 12
V gene: TRBV6-5
CDR3 DNA: TGTGCCAGCAGTTACAGAACCGGGGAGCTGTTTTTT
CDR3 protein: CASSYRTGELFF

D gene: NA
clone size: many
J gene: TRBJ1-1
CDR3 length: 14
V gene: TRBV5-1
CDR3 DNA: TGCGCCACCCAAGAGGGACACCCGAACACTGAAGCTTTCTTT
CDR3 protein: CATQEGHPNTEAFF

D gene: NA
clone size: few
J gene: TRBJ2-2
CDR3 length: 14
V gene: TRBV12-3/TRBV12-4
CDR3 DNA: TGTGCCAGCAGTTTAGATGAGGCAGCCGGGGAGCTGTTTTTT
CDR3 protein: CASSLDEAAGELFF

D gene: NA
clone size: NA
J gene: TRBJ2-1
CDR3 length: 17
V gene: TRBV24-1
CDR3 DNA: TGTGCCACCAGTGATTCCCCCGGGGTTCCTGATTTCTATGAGCAGTTCTTC
CDR3 protein: CATSDSPGVPDFYEQFF

D gene: NA
clone size: few
J gene: TRBJ1-1
CDR3 length: 15
V gene: TRBV6-5
CDR3 DNA: TGTGCCAGCAGTTACACCCCGGGACTTAACACTGAAGCTTTCTTT
CDR3 protein: CASSYTPGLNTEAFF